This TCR beta chain was sequenced in a study of identical twins. Findings and caveats of the study: Interpretation of the results relied on cross-sectional statistical analysis and not on following the same donors. Sequences that were out-of-frame, alpha and twin-shared displayed an excess of low generation probability.

TCRdb called the 5' RACE reads again in MiXCR, with one record for every CDR3 protein. This sample has more than 400,000 distinct CDR3 sequences; approximately 16% occur once, and the top ten carry 0.44%. The CDR3 totals 15 residues. On this clonotype: The antigen remains undetermined. A read error may produce the germline difference seen at one junction end.

These records were also assigned to another study, of yellow fever vaccine responses in identical twins. In that study: Twins reportedly appeared to share part of their vaccine T cell response while keeping part individual.

The rearrangement uses TRBV12-3 or TRBV12-4 and TRBJ2-1; 11 bases map to TRBD2. The source of this sequence is a woman between 18 and 30 years old in good health. The sequencing sample was made of CD4+ T cells sorted from blood. The CDR3 DNA reads TGTGCCAGCAGATTAGCGGGAGGGGTCTACAATGAGCAGTTCTTC. Its translation is CASRLAGGVYNEQFF.